This TCR beta chain was captured in a study of CD8 T cells in Susac syndrome. RNA totalling about 0.45 to 1 ug underwent reverse transcription with random hexamers. An immunoSEQ multiplex PCR generated amplified TCR beta CDR3 products spanning 54 Vbeta and 13 Jbeta. TCRdb re-called the immunoSEQ multiplex PCR reads through MiXCR, storing one row per CDR3 protein. The sample holds about 210,000 distinct CDR3 sequences, 95% seen once. TCR beta sequencing was performed on blood CD8+ and CD4+ T cells. CD8+ and CD4+ T cells were negatively isolated; TEMRA cells were FACS-enriched. This CDR3 region has 13 residues. Germline-derived CDR1 and CDR2 are DFQATT and SNEGSKA (reference sequence). V was trimmed by 2 bases and J by 5 bases, leaving 10 bases between them.

The chain employs TRBV20-1 and TRBJ1-5, with D perhaps TRBD1 (5 bases). Sequenced material: CD4+ T cells from PBMCs. This receptor was obtained from a human donor in good health. CDR3 DNA sequence: TGCAGTGCTAGATCAGGGATCCATCAGCCCCAGCATTTT. Translated, it gives CSARSGIHQPQHF.